The 23 T cell receptor beta chains below all came from one sample that was sequenced in a study of blood T cell repertoires in COVID-19. Sequencing used immunoSEQ multiplex PCR; TCRdb keeps in-frame clones, though not all of them. The data show 30,000 to 45,000 clones, under 90% seen once. The sample taken for sequencing was peripheral blood. The receptors come from a man between 65 and 85 years old with acute or convalescent COVID-19.

The V and J genes are TRBV7-3 and TRBJ2-5; TRBD2 might be the D (5 bases). This CDR3 contains 13 residues. The V gene lost 1 base and the J gene lost 9 bases, with 12 bases spanning the gap. Germline-derived CDR1 and CDR2 are SGHTA and FQGTGA. CDR3 nucleotide sequence: TGTGCCAGCAGCTTAATGGAGCCCGGGGCCCAGTACTTC. Translating it yields CASSLMEPGAQYF.

This sequence joins TRBV6-5 and TRBJ2-7; a weak D match, TRBD2 (6 bases). Between the trimmed V and J ends, which lost 6 bases and 1 base, there was a span of 13 bases. The CDR3 length is 14 residues. CDR1 is MNHEY and CDR2 is SVGAGI in the germline V gene. Written as DNA, the CDR3 is TGTGCCAGCAGGACCCTGACTAGTTCCTACGAGCAGTACTTC. Encoded protein: CASRTLTSSYEQYF.

This clone was recorded once. The rearrangement joins TRBV6-6 to TRBJ2-1; 7 nucleotides line up with TRBD2. CDR1 MNHNY and CDR2 SVGAGI come from the germline V gene (reference sequence). J gave up 5 bases and V 0 bases, and 1 base lay outside the gene matches. CDR3 length: 14 residues. The CDR3: CASSYSSGDNEQFF. The CDR3 coding sequence is TGTGCCAGCAGTTACTCGAGCGGGGACAATGAGCAGTTCTTC.

This clone appeared a few times. The chain has TRBV6-2 or TRBV6-3 and TRBJ2-3, with TRBD2 matching 7 bases. J lost 1 base, V lost 2 bases, and 6 bases had no gene match. The V gene's germline CDR1 is MNHEY and CDR2 SVGEGT. The CDR3 extends over 16 amino acids. The CDR3 nucleotides are TGTGCCAGCAGTTACCCGGCGGGACTACGCACAGATACGCAGTATTTT. Amino acid sequence: CASSYPAGLRTDTQYF.

V is TRBV4-1 and J is TRBJ2-2; the D gene is possibly TRBD2 (6 bases). The CDR3 consists of 15 residues. The ends were cut back, 2 bases at V and 2 bases at J, with 9 bases in the middle. Germline CDR1 MGHRA, CDR2 YSYEKL. The CDR3 nucleotides read TGCGCCAGCAGCCAATTGGCGGGAAACACCGGGGAGCTGTTTTTT. Residues: CASSQLAGNTGELFF.

The chain is built from TRBV5-6 and TRBJ2-3; 11 nucleotides agree with TRBD2. The trim removed 4 bases at V and 3 bases at J, leaving 7 bases unmatched. This CDR3 has 16 residues. Per germline, CDR1 SGHDT and CDR2 YYEEEE. This CDR3 is CASSLETSGITDTQYF. The CDR3 DNA reads TGTGCCAGCAGCCTAGAGACTAGCGGGATTACAGATACGCAGTATTTT.

The chain uses TRBV5-1 and TRBJ2-3, with D possibly being TRBD1 (6 bases). Deletions cut 2 bases from V and 5 bases from J, with 9 bases between. CDR3 length: 13 residues. Germline CDR1 SGHRS, CDR2 YFSETQ. CDR3 sequence (DNA): TGCGCCAGCAGCTTTTGGGGGCGAGATACGCAGTATTTT. Residues: CASSFWGRDTQYF.

The CDR3 sequence: CASSLGAPGNNEQYF. The CDR3 bases are TGTGCCAGCAGCTTGGGGGCCCCCGGGAACAACGAGCAGTACTTC. The chain uses TRBV7-6 and TRBJ2-7; tentative D call: TRBD1 (6 bases). The ends were cut back, 3 bases at V and 5 bases at J, with 17 bases in the middle. Germline V gene lookup returns CDR1 SGHVS and CDR2 FNYEAQ. The length of the CDR3 is 15 residues.

The V and J genes are TRBV4-2 and TRBJ2-7, with 7 bases lining up with TRBD1. V lost 0 bases and J lost 3; bases outside the gene matches: 11. This CDR3 has 17 residues. Germline V gene lookup returns CDR1 LGHNA and CDR2 YNFKEQ. CDR3 in DNA: TGTGCCAGCAGCCAAGAGGAGACAGGGAATTCCGTCTACGAGCAGTACTTC. Protein: CASSQEETGNSVYEQYF.

The chain joins TRBV2 to TRBJ2-5; 9 nucleotides line up with TRBD1. V was pared by 1 base and J by 1 base, with 4 bases of the junction left unmatched. Per germline, CDR1 SNHLY and CDR2 FYNNEI. There are 16 residues in the CDR3. The CDR3 sequence is CASSEGGDRAQETQYF. In DNA, the CDR3 is TGTGCCAGCAGTGAAGGTGGGGACAGGGCCCAAGAGACCCAGTACTTC.

The chain couples TRBV5-5 to TRBJ1-6; perhaps TRBD1 as D (6 bases). Germline lookup yields CDR1 SGHKS and CDR2 YYEKEE (reference sequence). The CDR3 is 17 residues long. Trimming left V 6 bases short and J 2 bases short, with 18 bases between. The CDR3 DNA is TGTGCCAGCACCAGGGCAAAGAGGGACACCTATAATTCACCCCTCCACTTT. As protein: CASTRAKRDTYNSPLHF.

The chain has TRBV6-2 or TRBV6-3 and TRBJ1-4; perhaps TRBD1 as D (6 bases). Trimming pared 2 bases from V and 6 bases from J, leaving 10 bases between. The CDR3 is 14 amino acids. Looked up from germline, CDR1 is MNHEY and CDR2 is SVGEGT. The CDR3 DNA reads TGTGCCAGCAGTTACCAGGGGATCTATGAAAAACTGTTTTTT. It encodes CASSYQGIYEKLFF.

V usage is TRBV27 and J usage is TRBJ2-7, with D perhaps matching TRBD2 (5 bases). V was trimmed by 3 bases and J by 3 bases, leaving 18 bases between them. The CDR3 runs 16 residues. CDR1 is MNHEY and CDR2 is SMNVEV in the germline V gene (reference sequence). Here the CDR3 DNA reads TGTGCCAGCAGTTTCTACCTCGGAGGCACCCTCTACGAGCAGTACTTC. Its protein product is CASSFYLGGTLYEQYF.

The V call is TRBV18, the J call TRBJ1-3, with D possibly being TRBD1 (6 bases). CDR3 length equals 16 residues. Germline V gene lookup returns CDR1 KGHSH and CDR2 LQKENI. V was shortened by 3 bases and J by 0 bases, with 12 bases between the two germline ends. CDR3 amino acids: CASSPPSTGSGNTIYF. In DNA form, the CDR3 reads TGTGCCAGCTCACCGCCATCGACAGGCTCTGGAAACACCATATATTTT.

This chain uses TRBV5-1 with TRBJ2-2, with no clear D. Germline V CDR1 and CDR2: SGHRS, YFSETQ. Between the trimmed V and J ends, which lost 4 bases and 1 base, there was a span of 11 bases. The CDR3 spans 15 residues. This CDR3 is CASSLNGLNTGELFF. CDR3 DNA sequence: TGCGCCAGCAGCCTCAACGGGTTGAACACCGGGGAGCTGTTTTTT.

The chain is built from TRBV6-2 or TRBV6-3 and TRBJ1-1; no clear D gene. Per the germline V gene, CDR1 is MNHEY and CDR2 is SVGEGT. The CDR3 contains 14 residues. V was cut by 2 bases and J by 0 bases, with 7 bases left in between. DNA for the CDR3: TGTGCCAGCAGTTACAATGGAGTGAACACTGAAGCTTTCTTT. Translation: CASSYNGVNTEAFF.

The chain combines TRBV27 with TRBJ1-2; TRBD1 is a possible D gene (5 bases). The CDR3 runs 15 residues. V gave up 5 bases and J gave up 5 bases, with 18 bases separating them. The germline V gene encodes CDR1 MNHEY and CDR2 SMNVEV (reference sequence). The CDR3 DNA reads TGTGCCAGCAGTCGCGACCGGACATTGGGGTATGGCTACACCTTC. It yields the protein CASSRDRTLGYGYTF.

CDR3 protein: CASSLDGGNNEQFF. CDR3 nucleotide sequence: TGTGCCAGCAGCTTAGATGGAGGTAACAATGAGCAGTTCTTC. The J gene is TRBJ2-1, the V gene TRBV7-2, with D possibly matching TRBD2 (5 bases). Germline-derived CDR1 and CDR2 are SGHTA and FQGNSA. Trimming took 1 base from V and 5 from J, leaving 9 bases between them. This CDR3 has 14 residues. The full variable domain, its missing parts supplied by reference TRBV7-2 and TRBJ2-1, is GAGVSQSPSNKVTEKGKDVELRCDPISGHTALYWYRQSLGQGLEFLIYFQGNSAPDKSGLPSDRFSAERTGGSVSTLTIQRTQQEDSAVYLCASSLDGGNNEQFFGPGTRLTVL.

The chain carries TRBV6-5 and TRBJ1-5, with D maybe TRBD1 (5 bases). The ends were cut back, 8 bases at V and 0 bases at J, with 14 bases in the middle. Germline CDR1 reads MNHEY; CDR2 reads SVGAGI. The CDR3 sequence is 15 residues long. The CDR3 nucleotides read TGTGCCAGCTGTCCCGGGGGGGATAGCAATCAGCCCCAGCATTTT. As protein: CASCPGGDSNQPQHF.

This chain joins TRBV11-3 and TRBJ2-6, with 9 bases fitting TRBD1. V trimming: 5 bases; J trimming: 1 base; junction bases outside the gene matches: 6. The CDR3 sequence is 17 residues long. From germline, CDR1 is SGHNT and CDR2 YENEEA. Here the CDR3 DNA reads TGTGCCAGCAGCGGTCCCGGGACAGGGTCTGGGGCCAACGTCCTGACTTTC. Its translation is CASSGPGTGSGANVLTF. Full variable domain (outside the CDR3, taken from reference TRBV11-3 and TRBJ2-6): EAGVVQSPRYKIIEKKQPVAFWCNPISGHNTLYWYLQNLGQGPELLIRYENEEAVDDSQLPKDRFSAERLKGVDSTLKIQPAELGDSAVYLCASSGPGTGSGANVLTFGAGSRLTVL.

This chain links TRBV29-1 with TRBJ2-7; no clear D. The CDR3 covers 12 residues. Between the trimmed V and J ends, which lost 3 bases and 5 bases, there was a span of 11 bases. Germline V gene lookup returns CDR1 SQVTM and CDR2 ANQGSEA. The CDR3 DNA reads TGCAGCGTTGACGGGTTCAGCGACGAGCAGTACTTC. Its translation: CSVDGFSDEQYF.

V is TRBV5-1 and J is TRBJ2-3; 8 nucleotides match TRBD2. Germline values: CDR1 SGHRS, CDR2 YFSETQ. The CDR3 sequence is 16 residues long. Trimming removed 0 bases from V and 1 base from J; junction bases left unmatched: 4. The CDR3 is CASSLAGGWGTDTQYF. DNA of the CDR3: TGCGCCAGCAGCTTGGCGGGAGGGTGGGGCACAGATACGCAGTATTTT. Drawing the rest from reference TRBV5-1 and TRBJ2-3, the complete variable domain is KAGVTQTPRYLIKTRGQQVTLSCSPISGHRSVSWYQQTPGQGLQFLFEYFSETQRNKGNFPGRFSGRQFSNSRSEMNVSTLELGDSALYLCASSLAGGWGTDTQYFGPGTRLTVL.

This clone was observed once. The gene calls are TRBV11-3 and TRBJ2-5; 9 bases are shared with TRBD2. From germline, CDR1 is SGHNT and CDR2 YENEEA. With 5 bases clipped from V and 5 bases from J, the junction kept 12 bases outside the gene matches. This CDR3 has 16 residues. The CDR3 here is CASSRGLAGSDETQYF. The CDR3 nucleotides read TGTGCCAGCAGCCGGGGGCTAGCGGGATCTGATGAGACCCAGTACTTC.